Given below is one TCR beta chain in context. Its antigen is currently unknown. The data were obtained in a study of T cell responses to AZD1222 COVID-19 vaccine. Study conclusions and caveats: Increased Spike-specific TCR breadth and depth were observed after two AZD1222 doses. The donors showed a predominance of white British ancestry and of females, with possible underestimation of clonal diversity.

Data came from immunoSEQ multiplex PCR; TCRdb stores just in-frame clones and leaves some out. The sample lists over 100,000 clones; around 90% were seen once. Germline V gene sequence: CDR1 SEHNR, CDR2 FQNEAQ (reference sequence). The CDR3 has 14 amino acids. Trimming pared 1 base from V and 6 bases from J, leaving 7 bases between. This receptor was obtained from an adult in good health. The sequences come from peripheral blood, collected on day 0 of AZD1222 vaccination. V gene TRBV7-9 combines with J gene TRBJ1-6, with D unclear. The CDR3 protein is CASSLDTSNSPLHF. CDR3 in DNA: TGTGCCAGCAGCTTAGATACCAGTAATTCACCCCTCCACTTT.